This TCR beta chain was recovered during a study of blood T cell repertoires in COVID-19. Study in general: The United States, Italy and Spain were the sources of the acute and convalescent COVID-19 samples. PBMCs, B-cell-depleted T cells, or T cells provided the cDNA or gDNA that made up the material.

The germline gives CDR1 MNHEY, CDR2 SMNVEV (reference sequence). Trimming removed 3 bases from V and 4 bases from J; junction bases left unmatched: 12. This CDR3 has 18 residues. Authors' processing steps: Reference gene primer amplification yielded estimated nucleated cell counts. The assay was immunoSEQ multiplex PCR, and TCRdb's table has in-frame clones only and misses some. V, J and clone size were drawn from that table, and D and trimming were deduced from the DNA. The sample lists about 95,000 clones; around 85% were seen once. This clone was detected only once. The clonotype was recovered from a man older than 75 with active or convalescent COVID-19. Sequencing used peripheral blood. The V and J genes are TRBV27 and TRBJ2-6, with 7 bases fitting TRBD1. The CDR3 spells CASSFVPHRGKGANVLTF. The CDR3, as DNA: TGTGCCAGCAGTTTTGTCCCCCACAGGGGCAAAGGGGCCAACGTCCTGACTTTC.